This T cell receptor (beta chain) was observed in a study of tumor and adjacent non-tumor tissue in lung cancer. The CDR3 has 16 residues. For this clonotype: A read error may account for a junction end that differs from germline.

RNA was extracted from bulk tissue without any cell sorting. The normal lung tissue was taken more than 3 cm from the tumor edge. TCRbeta libraries were built with three rounds of nested PCR, modified from ARM-PCR. A single record per CDR3 protein comes from TCRdb applying MiXCR to the multiplex PCR reads. Among about 100,000 distinct CDR3 sequences listed, around three fifths were seen once. What was sequenced was distant non-tumor lung tissue. The genes are TRBV12-3 or TRBV12-4 and TRBJ1-5, with a tentative D call TRBD1 (6 bases). This clonotype was sampled from a man under 40 with non-small cell lung cancer. The CDR3 DNA sequence: TGTGCCAACAGTTTAGAACAGGGAAGTGGCAATCAACCCCAGCATTTT. As protein: CANSLEQGSGNQPQHF.